The rows below give T cell receptor beta chains drawn from one sample of a study of T cell repertoires in cytomegalovirus infection. TCRdb analysed the reads with MiXCR anew, one entry per CDR3 protein. The data show 200,000 to 300,000 distinct CDR3 sequences, approximately 13% seen once. Sequencing used PBMCs. These receptors were taken from a human donor in good health (CMV status not recorded). Some clones in this sample may be carry-over from other donors' samples. Each CDR3 is given with its conserved first and last residue. D genes are given only for firm matches. Size is omitted from some rows. Given values are once, few, many or a class for expanded clones.

D gene | CDR3 length | J gene | clone size | V gene | CDR3 protein | CDR3 DNA
TRBD1 | 15 | TRBJ2-1 | many | TRBV12-3/TRBV12-4 | CASSLLGQAMYEQFF | TGTGCCAGCAGTTTATTGGGACAGGCGATGTATGAGCAGTTCTTC
TRBD1 | 14 | TRBJ1-1 | . | TRBV19 | CASSTRGQGAEAFF | TGTGCCAGTAGTACCCGCGGACAGGGCGCTGAAGCTTTCTTT
. | 14 | TRBJ1-2 | many | TRBV7-8 | CASSTYDSPGGYTF | TGTGCCAGCAGCACGTACGACAGCCCGGGCGGCTACACCTTC
. | 14 | TRBJ2-4 | few | TRBV6-2/TRBV6-3 | CASRTIRAKNIQYF | TGTGCCAGCAGAACAATAAGAGCCAAAAACATTCAGTACTTC
TRBD1 | 14 | TRBJ2-7 | once | TRBV5-8 | CASSLIDRAHEQYF | TGTGCCAGCAGCTTGATAGACAGGGCCCACGAGCAGTACTTC
TRBD2 | 14 | TRBJ2-1 | few | TRBV5-1 | CASSFLAGYNEQFF | TGCGCCAGCAGCTTCCTAGCGGGATACAATGAGCAGTTCTTC
. | 14 | TRBJ1-5 | few | TRBV19 | CASSISPGDQPQHF | TGTGCCAGTAGTATATCGCCAGGGGATCAGCCCCAGCATTTT
. | 15 | TRBJ1-2 | many | TRBV4-2 | CASSQDDNLGYGYTF | TGTGCCAGCAGCCAAGACGACAATCTCGGGTATGGCTACACCTTC
. | 13 | TRBJ2-5 | many | TRBV5-6 | CASSARGQETQYF | TGTGCCAGCAGCGCCCGGGGGCAAGAGACCCAGTACTTC
. | 14 | TRBJ1-2 | . | TRBV11-2 | CASSLDQGGGGYTF | TGTGCCAGCAGCTTAGATCAAGGGGGTGGCGGCTACACCTTC
TRBD1 | 17 | TRBJ2-1 | many | TRBV25-1 | CASSAQPGTGELNEQFF | TGTGCCAGCAGTGCGCAACCCGGGACAGGGGAACTCAATGAGCAGTTCTTC
. | 13 | TRBJ1-1 | few | TRBV20-1 | CSARRRENTEAFF | TGCAGTGCTCGAAGACGGGAGAACACTGAAGCTTTCTTT
. | 16 | TRBJ2-1 | many | TRBV7-8 | CASSSIDRGLDNEQFF | TGTGCCAGCAGCTCGATCGACAGGGGACTAGACAATGAGCAGTTCTTC
TRBD1 | 18 | TRBJ1-2 | few | TRBV28 | CASSLPSHRQGETHGYTF | TGTGCCAGCAGTTTACCAAGCCACCGACAGGGGGAGACACATGGCTACACCTTC
. | 11 | TRBJ1-2 | few | TRBV29-1 | CSVEIRGGYTF | TGCAGCGTTGAAATCAGGGGTGGCTACACCTTC
. | 13 | TRBJ2-7 | few | TRBV20-1 | CSAFQGSTYEQYF | TGCAGTGCTTTCCAGGGCAGTACCTACGAGCAGTACTTC
. | 10 | TRBJ2-5 | many | TRBV29-1 | CSVLTETQYF | TGCAGCGTTTTAACAGAGACCCAGTACTTC
. | 15 | TRBJ2-7 | . | TRBV20-1 | CSSERVRVEARKQYF | TGCAGTTCTGAGAGGGTGCGGGTTGAGGCTAGGAAGCAGTACTTC
. | 13 | TRBJ2-7 | many | TRBV7-2 | CASSLEAGPEQYF | TGTGCCAGCAGCTTAGAGGCGGGTCCCGAGCAGTACTTC
. | 17 | TRBJ2-1 | many | TRBV4-1 | CASSQIPGTPLSDEQFF | TGCGCCAGCAGCCAGATACCCGGGACTCCCTTATCGGATGAGCAGTTCTTC
. | 13 | TRBJ2-3 | many | TRBV7-6 | CASSLESRNTQYF | TGTGCCAGCAGCTTAGAATCGAGGAATACGCAGTATTTT
. | 14 | TRBJ2-1 | few | TRBV7-3 | CASSLSAGSDEQFF | TGTGCCAGCAGCTTATCGGCTGGTAGCGATGAGCAGTTCTTC
TRBD1 | 15 | TRBJ2-4 | many | TRBV7-2 | CASSPGGSAKNIQYF | TGTGCCAGCAGCCCAGGGGGATCAGCCAAAAACATTCAGTACTTC
TRBD2 | 16 | TRBJ2-2 | . | TRBV7-9 | CASRHIAGQNTGELFF | TGTGCCAGCAGACACATAGCGGGCCAGAACACCGGGGAGCTGTTTTTT